Listed below are T cell receptor beta chains from one sample, sequenced in a study of blood T cell repertoires in COVID-19. Sequencing was performed with immunoSEQ multiplex PCR; in TCRdb, only in-frame clones are kept and a portion is missing. Altogether some 310,000 clones are present, 90% being singletons, with the ten largest covering approximately 2.9%. Sequencing used peripheral blood. All receptors derive from a woman between 25 and 40 years old with COVID-19, enrolled during active disease. Both conserved end residues are part of each CDR3. The order of the fields is CDR3 length, D gene, clone size, V gene, J gene, CDR3 protein, CDR3 DNA. A D gene is named only where the DNA matches it firmly. Clone size appears in some rows only: once, few, many, or a class for an expanded clone.

length: 14; D: TRBD1; size: many; V: TRBV30; J: TRBJ1-4; CDR3: CAWGLQGAGEKLFF; DNA: TGTGCCTGGGGTTTACAGGGGGCCGGTGAAAAACTGTTTTTT
length: 14; D: NA; size: NA; V: TRBV10-2; J: TRBJ2-2; CDR3: CASSLASNTGELFF; DNA: TGCGCCAGCAGTTTAGCTTCGAACACCGGGGAGCTGTTTTTT
length: 14; D: TRBD1; size: NA; V: TRBV29-1; J: TRBJ1-1; CDR3: CSVELQGARTEAFF; DNA: TGCAGCGTTGAACTACAGGGGGCGCGGACTGAAGCTTTCTTT
length: 16; D: TRBD2; size: NA; V: TRBV18; J: TRBJ2-1; CDR3: CASSISGRISYNEQFF; DNA: TGTGCCAGCTCAATTAGCGGGAGAATCTCCTACAATGAGCAGTTCTTC
length: 19; D: TRBD1; size: NA; V: TRBV5-6; J: TRBJ1-4; CDR3: CASSSSRDRANQRGEKLFF; DNA: TGTGCCAGCAGCAGTAGCCGGGACAGGGCGAACCAAAGAGGTGAAAAACTGTTTTTT
length: 14; D: TRBD2; size: NA; V: TRBV10-3; J: TRBJ2-7; CDR3: CAIRPGTSGYEQYF; DNA: TGTGCCATCCGACCCGGGACTAGCGGCTACGAGCAGTACTTC
length: 14; D: TRBD2; size: NA; V: TRBV6-5; J: TRBJ2-1; CDR3: CASTLGLAGLGQFF; DNA: TGTGCCAGCACCTTAGGGCTAGCGGGACTGGGGCAGTTCTTC
length: 13; D: NA; size: NA; V: TRBV12-3/TRBV12-4; J: TRBJ1-1; CDR3: CASSYTGHTEAFF; DNA: TGTGCCAGCAGTTACACAGGGCACACTGAAGCTTTCTTT
length: 12; D: TRBD1; size: NA; V: TRBV6-5; J: TRBJ1-2; CDR3: CASTGGADGYTF; DNA: TGTGCCAGCACAGGGGGCGCAGATGGCTACACCTTC
length: 14; D: NA; size: NA; V: TRBV6-4; J: TRBJ1-2; CDR3: CASSLTGNVDGYTF; DNA: TGTGCCAGCAGTCTAACAGGGAATGTCGATGGCTACACCTTC
length: 15; D: TRBD1; size: NA; V: TRBV19; J: TRBJ2-7; CDR3: CASSPGGQGAYEQYF; DNA: TGTGCCAGTAGCCCCGGAGGACAGGGAGCCTACGAGCAGTACTTC
length: 13; D: TRBD1; size: NA; V: TRBV29-1; J: TRBJ2-2; CDR3: CSVVGQGHGELFF; DNA: TGCAGCGTTGTGGGACAGGGACACGGGGAGCTGTTTTTT
length: 13; D: TRBD2; size: NA; V: TRBV6-5; J: TRBJ2-5; CDR3: CASRLAGGETQYF; DNA: TGTGCCAGCAGACTAGCGGGAGGAGAGACCCAGTACTTC
length: 14; D: NA; size: NA; V: TRBV20-1; J: TRBJ1-2; CDR3: CSASRGEIAYGYTF; DNA: TGCAGTGCTAGTCGCGGGGAAATAGCGTATGGCTACACCTTC
length: 14; D: TRBD1; size: NA; V: TRBV27; J: TRBJ2-7; CDR3: CASSIQGASYEQYF; DNA: TGTGCCAGCAGTATCCAGGGGGCTTCCTACGAGCAGTACTTC
length: 14; D: NA; size: NA; V: TRBV2; J: TRBJ1-2; CDR3: CASSLQGPNYGYTF; DNA: TGTGCCAGCAGTTTACAGGGACCTAACTATGGCTACACCTTC
length: 15; D: TRBD2; size: NA; V: TRBV7-9; J: TRBJ2-7; CDR3: CASEGGLAAAYEQYF; DNA: TGTGCCAGCGAGGGGGGACTAGCGGCAGCCTACGAGCAGTACTTC
length: 14; D: NA; size: NA; V: TRBV19; J: TRBJ2-2; CDR3: CASSTLQGTGELFF; DNA: TGTGCCAGTAGTACTCTCCAGGGTACCGGGGAGCTGTTTTTT
length: 16; D: NA; size: many; V: TRBV4-2; J: TRBJ2-7; CDR3: CASSQDGETTVDEQYF; DNA: TGTGCCAGCAGCCAAGACGGGGAGACAACGGTCGACGAGCAGTACTTC
length: 17; D: NA; size: NA; V: TRBV11-2; J: TRBJ1-2; CDR3: CASSLGGLLKSNYGYTF; DNA: TGTGCCAGCAGCTTAGGGGGGCTTTTGAAATCAAACTATGGCTACACCTTC
length: 15; D: TRBD2; size: NA; V: TRBV4-1; J: TRBJ2-5; CDR3: CASSQEGSGGETQYF; DNA: TGCGCCAGCAGCCAAGAAGGATCGGGGGGGGAGACCCAGTACTTC
length: 17; D: TRBD2; size: NA; V: TRBV11-2; J: TRBJ2-7; CDR3: CASSLRIAGGSSYEQYF; DNA: TGTGCCAGCAGCTTAAGAATAGCGGGAGGGAGCTCCTACGAGCAGTACTTC
length: 19; D: TRBD1; size: NA; V: TRBV5-3; J: TRBJ2-2; CDR3: CARSLRGQAPPKVHGELFF; DNA: TGTGCCAGAAGCTTGAGGGGACAGGCCCCGCCAAAGGTACACGGGGAGCTGTTTTTT
length: 17; D: TRBD2; size: NA; V: TRBV10-3; J: TRBJ2-3; CDR3: CAISEPLAGGGTDTQYF; DNA: TGTGCCATCAGTGAGCCCCTCGCGGGAGGAGGGACAGATACGCAGTATTTT